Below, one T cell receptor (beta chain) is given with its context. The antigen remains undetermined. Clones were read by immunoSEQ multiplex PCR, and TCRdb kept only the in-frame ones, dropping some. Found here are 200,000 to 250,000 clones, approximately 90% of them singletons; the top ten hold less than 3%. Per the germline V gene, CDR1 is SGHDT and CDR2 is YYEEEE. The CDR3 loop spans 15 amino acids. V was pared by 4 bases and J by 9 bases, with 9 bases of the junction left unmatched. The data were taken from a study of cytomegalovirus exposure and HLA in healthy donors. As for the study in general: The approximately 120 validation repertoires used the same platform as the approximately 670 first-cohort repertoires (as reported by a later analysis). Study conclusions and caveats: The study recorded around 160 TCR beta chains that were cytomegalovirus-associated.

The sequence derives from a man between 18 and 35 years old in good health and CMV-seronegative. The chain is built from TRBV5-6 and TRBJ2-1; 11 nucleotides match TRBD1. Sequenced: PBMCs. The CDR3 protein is CASSVAGTGGFEQFF. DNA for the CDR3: TGTGCCAGCAGCGTAGCCGGGACAGGGGGGTTTGAGCAGTTCTTC.